The 32 T cell receptor beta chains below come from one sample, sequenced in a study of beta chain features in type 1 diabetes. What was sequenced were expressed TCRB transcripts, since all of the isolated RNA had been reverse transcribed. Clones were read by immunoSEQ multiplex PCR, and TCRdb kept only the in-frame ones, dropping some. The repertoire holds hundreds of thousands of clones, with about 14% as singletons. For these receptors, no antigen is known. Study outcomes and limitations: In all four CD4+ subsets, TCRB CDR3 length was significantly, moderately reduced in type 1 diabetes.

The sequencing input was naive CD4+ T cells from blood. The receptor source for this set is a man between 18 and 29 years old with type 1 diabetes.

Only a few counts were recorded for this clone. The chain links TRBV7-9 to TRBJ2-1; D is ambiguous. The V gene's germline CDR1 is SEHNR and CDR2 FQNEAQ (reference sequence). Trimming stripped 1 base from V and 15 bases from J, with 7 bases between. The CDR3 runs to 10 residues. In DNA form, the CDR3 reads TGTGCCAGCAGCTTAGAACGGGTGTTCTTC. This codes for CASSLERVFF.

J is TRBJ1-5 and V is TRBV30; 9 bases match TRBD1. The CDR3 sequence is 13 residues long. In germline, CDR1 is GTSNPN, CDR2 SVGIG (reference sequence). V lost 3 bases and J lost 5; bases outside the gene matches: 2. Here the CDR3 DNA reads TGTGCCTGGAGGCGACAGGGGGATCAGCCCCAGCATTTT. Its translation is CAWRRQGDQPQHF. Complete variable domain (other parts from reference TRBV30 and TRBJ1-5): SQTIHQWPATLVQPVGSPLSLECTVEGTSNPNLYWYRQAAGRGLQLLFYSVGIGQISSEVPQNLSASRPQDRQFILSSKKLLLSDSGFYLCAWRRQGDQPQHFGDGTRLSIL.

This clone was found a few times. The chain links TRBV7-6 to TRBJ2-2, with 7 bases aligning to TRBD1. Germline V CDR1 and CDR2: SGHVS, FNYEAQ. V shed 5 bases, J shed 6 bases, and the junction held 12 bases outside the gene matches. This CDR3 comprises 16 residues. CDR3 sequence (DNA): TGTGCCAGCAGCCCCGGCCCCAGGGGGACGGCCGGGGAGCTGTTTTTT. It encodes CASSPGPRGTAGELFF.

V and J are TRBV12-5 and TRBJ2-5, with 7 bases identical to TRBD1. CDR3 length equals 15 residues. The germline V gene has CDR1 LGHNT and CDR2 FRNRAP. Trimming cost V 3 bases and J 1 base; bases outside gene matches: 5. CDR3 DNA sequence: TGTGCTAGTGGTTTAGGGACAGACTTCCAAGAGACCCAGTACTTC. Translating it yields CASGLGTDFQETQYF.

DNA for the CDR3: TGTGCCAGTACGGGACAGGGGGCTGGTGGCTACACCTTC. As protein: CASTGQGAGGYTF. The genes are TRBV25-1 and TRBJ1-2, with 12 bases identical to TRBD1. The CDR3 loop spans 13 amino acids. The V and J ends lost 9 bases and 7 bases, in that order; junction bases with no gene match: 6. Germline loops: CDR1 MGHDK, CDR2 SYGVNS.

The chain carries TRBV7-9 and TRBJ1-2; 9 bases match TRBD1. The CDR3 runs 14 residues. The J segment lost 4 bases and the V segment lost 5 bases, leaving 5 bases of the junction unmatched. CDR1 is SEHNR and CDR2 is FQNEAQ in the germline V gene (reference sequence). This CDR3 reads CASSTDRGSYGYTF. In DNA, the CDR3 is TGTGCCAGCAGCACTGACAGGGGGTCCTATGGCTACACCTTC.

As concerns this clone: The same CDR3 arises from other DNA sequences in this sample as well. The J gene is TRBJ2-7, the V gene TRBV5-1; TRBD1 aligns across 9 bases. The junction had 5 bases not matched to a gene; V was cut back by 0 bases and J by 4 bases. The CDR3 extends over 15 amino acids. Germline CDR1 SGHRS, CDR2 YFSETQ. CDR3 DNA: TGCGCCAGCAGCTTGGCCGGACAGGGGACTTACGAGCAGTACTTC. Translation: CASSLAGQGTYEQYF.

This clone was counted between two and nine times. The V and J genes are TRBV4-1 and TRBJ1-2; 8 nucleotides agree with TRBD1. CDR1 and CDR2 (germline): MGHRA, YSYEKL. V dropped 3 bases and J dropped 4; count of bases not matched to a gene: 10. The CDR3 has 16 amino acids. The CDR3 DNA follows: TGCGCCAGCAGCCATTTCGGACAGGGAAACCGCTATGGCTACACCTTC. Translation gives CASSHFGQGNRYGYTF.

Only a few counts were recorded for this clone. The rearrangement uses TRBV2 and TRBJ2-5; TRBD1 matches 7 bases. Germline-derived CDR1 and CDR2 are SNHLY and FYNNEI. V lost 8 bases, J lost 5 bases, and 8 bases stayed unmatched. This CDR3 region has 13 residues. CDR3 in DNA: TGTGCCAGCCAGGGGGAATTCGTCGAGACCCAGTACTTC. This translates into CASQGEFVETQYF.

The chain links TRBV29-1 to TRBJ2-7, with 7 positions matching TRBD2. The V gene end was trimmed by 2 bases and the J gene end by 3 bases; junction bases not matched to a gene: 7. Germline CDR1 is SQVTM and CDR2 is ANQGSEA. The CDR3 is 14 amino acids. In nucleotides, the CDR3 is TGCAGCGTTGAAAAGGCAGGGAGGGGCTACGAGCAGTACTTC. Its protein product is CSVEKAGRGYEQYF.

The V and J genes are TRBV5-1 and TRBJ2-1, with D uncertain. Germline CDR1 is SGHRS and CDR2 is YFSETQ. Trimming stripped 0 bases from V and 9 bases from J, with 7 bases between. This CDR3 has 12 amino acids. The CDR3 sequence: CASSLGVGEQFF. The CDR3 DNA follows: TGCGCCAGCAGCTTGGGGGTCGGTGAGCAGTTCTTC.

The chain joins TRBV7-9 to TRBJ1-5, with D tentatively TRBD1 (5 bases). The germline V gene has CDR1 SEHNR and CDR2 FQNEAQ (reference sequence). There are 15 residues in the CDR3. The germline V and J ends were trimmed by 1 base and 3 bases, with 10 bases remaining between them. The CDR3 region is CASSLVGQINQPQHF. CDR3 DNA sequence: TGTGCCAGCAGCTTAGTGGGGCAGATCAATCAGCCCCAGCATTTT.

The chain uses TRBV30 and TRBJ1-6, with D possibly TRBD1 on 5 matching bases. Germline values: CDR1 GTSNPN, CDR2 SVGIG (reference sequence). The CDR3 has 13 amino acids. V was clipped by 2 bases and J by 10 bases, with 12 bases between them. Here the CDR3 DNA reads TGTGCCTGGAGTTCTCGACAGTACTCACCCCTCCACTTT. This encodes CAWSSRQYSPLHF.

The V gene is TRBV30, the J gene TRBJ1-2, with unresolved D. This CDR3 spans 12 amino acids. Looked up from germline, CDR1 is GTSNPN and CDR2 is SVGIG (reference sequence). Trimming stripped 2 bases from V and 7 bases from J, with 11 bases between. The CDR3, as DNA: TGTGCCTGGAGTCCCACCGCGAGTGGCTACACCTTC. Translated: CAWSPTASGYTF.

The rearrangement links TRBV14 to TRBJ1-2; D gene ambiguous. Germline CDR1 SGHDN, CDR2 FVKESK. V was pared by 4 bases and J by 7 bases, with 19 bases between. This CDR3 comprises 15 residues. The CDR3 here is CASSLSSGIIRGYTF. DNA for the CDR3: TGTGCCAGCAGCCTCTCCTCCGGGATCATTCGTGGCTACACCTTC.

The sample holds a few counts of this clone. J is TRBJ1-1 and V is TRBV5-1, with 9 bases aligning to TRBD1. Germline V gene data show CDR1 as SGHRS and CDR2 as YFSETQ. Germline trimming cut 5 bases from V and 8 bases from J; bases unmatched to any gene: 10. This CDR3 has 14 residues. The CDR3 DNA follows: TGCGCCAGCAGACCCGGGACAGGGACTTCAGAAGCTTTCTTT. It is translated as CASRPGTGTSEAFF.

Only a few counts were recorded for this clone. The chain links TRBV27 to TRBJ2-4; 7 bases line up with TRBD2. Per germline, CDR1 MNHEY and CDR2 SMNVEV (reference sequence). Losses at the gene ends were 5 bases for V and 0 bases for J; bases not matched to a gene: 10. The CDR3 consists of 17 residues. The CDR3 nucleotides read TGTGCCAGCAGTCACCTTAGGCGGGAGCAAGCCAAAAACATTCAGTACTTC. Translating it yields CASSHLRREQAKNIQYF.

This clone was detected only a few times. The chain is built from TRBV4-3 and TRBJ2-1; 13 nucleotides match TRBD2. This CDR3 has 19 amino acids. CDR1 and CDR2 from the germline V gene are LGHNA and YSLEER. V dropped 0 bases and J dropped 5; count of bases not matched to a gene: 10. CDR3 coding DNA: TGCGCCAGCAGCCAAGATAAGGAACTAGCGGGGGGGCCGGACAATGAGCAGTTCTTC. This sequence encodes CASSQDKELAGGPDNEQFF.

A few counts support this clone. V usage is TRBV6-1 and J usage is TRBJ2-3; either TRBD1 or TRBD2 may supply D (5 bases each). Trimming shortened V by 0 bases and J by 2 bases, and 6 bases separated the two germline ends. The CDR3 spans 14 residues. CDR1 and CDR2 (germline): MNHNS, SASEGT. DNA for the CDR3: TGTGCCAGCAGTGAAGCGGGGACCACAGATACGCAGTATTTT. Translation gives CASSEAGTTDTQYF.

This clone was counted between two and nine times. The chain has TRBV2 and TRBJ1-4; D ambiguous. This CDR3 is 15 amino acids long. Germline assignment: CDR1 SNHLY and CDR2 FYNNEI. Trimming stripped 5 bases from V and 5 bases from J, with 15 bases between. CDR3 DNA: TGTGCCAGCAGTACGGAGATAGTGAACAATGAAAAACTGTTTTTT. It is translated as CASSTEIVNNEKLFF. The whole variable domain, remainder taken from reference TRBV2 and TRBJ1-4, is EPEVTQTPSHQVTQMGQEVILRCVPISNHLYFYWYRQILGQKVEFLVSFYNNEISEKSEIFDDQFSVERPDGSNFTLKIRSTKLEDSAMYFCASSTEIVNNEKLFFGSGTQLSVL.

This clone was seen a few times. Other DNA sequences of this sample code for an identical CDR3. DNA for the CDR3: TGTGCCAGCAGTCTGGGACAGGGGAACACTGAAGCTTTCTTT. Translating gives CASSLGQGNTEAFF. The chain recombines TRBV7-9 with TRBJ1-1; the match to TRBD1 covers 9 bases. Germline trimming cut 6 bases from V and 1 base from J; bases unmatched to any gene: 3. The germline gives CDR1 SEHNR, CDR2 FQNEAQ (reference sequence). This CDR3 contains 14 residues.

The V call is TRBV7-2, the J call TRBJ2-7; D remains ambiguous. Trimming removed 4 bases from V and 4 bases from J, with 14 bases in between. The CDR3 runs to 14 residues. Germline V gene data show CDR1 as SGHTA and CDR2 as FQGNSA. Here the CDR3 DNA reads TGTGCCAGCAGCTCCCCCCCAATGTGGTACGAGCAGTACTTC. Translated, it gives CASSSPPMWYEQYF.

The V call is TRBV30, the J call TRBJ2-1; D perhaps matches TRBD1 (5 bases). CDR3 length: 11 residues. Germline CDR1 and CDR2: GTSNPN and SVGIG (reference sequence). Trimming left V 0 bases short and J 12 bases short, with 9 bases between. The CDR3 loop is CAWSVLGRQFF. CDR3 DNA: TGTGCCTGGAGTGTCTTGGGGCGGCAGTTCTTC.

The chain links TRBV13 to TRBJ1-6, with a possible D match to TRBD1 (6 bases). Trimming removed 5 bases at V and 14 bases at J, with 22 bases between. The CDR3 is made up of 15 amino acids. Germline CDR1 reads PRHDT; CDR2 reads FYEKMQ (reference sequence). CDR3 sequence: CASSLHPGEFSALHF. CDR3 nucleotides: TGTGCCAGCAGCCTCCACCCAGGGGAGTTTTCGGCCCTCCACTTT.

This sequence joins TRBV29-1 and TRBJ1-1; D gene ambiguous. V lost 3 bases and J 4 bases, leaving 21 bases between the germline ends. This CDR3 region has 16 residues. Germline V gives CDR1 SQVTM, CDR2 ANQGSEA. In DNA, the CDR3 is TGCAGCGTTGATTTAGGACTGACCCCGACGGGCACTGAAGCTTTCTTT. Its protein product is CSVDLGLTPTGTEAFF.

The chain recombines TRBV4-2 with TRBJ2-1; TRBD2 matches at 10 bases. V was clipped by 6 bases and J by 8 bases; unmatched bases: 16. Germline lookup yields CDR1 LGHNA and CDR2 YNFKEQ. The CDR3 covers 17 residues. CDR3 nucleotide sequence: TGTGCCAGCAGTTGGAGGGGTCCTAGCGGGAGTGAAGATGAGCAGTTCTTC. As protein: CASSWRGPSGSEDEQFF.

The chain recombines TRBV7-2 with TRBJ1-5; D gene uncertain. Between the trimmed V and J ends, which lost 6 bases and 2 bases, there was a span of 8 bases. The CDR3 covers 13 residues. CDR1 and CDR2 from the germline V gene are SGHTA and FQGNSA. CDR3 nucleotides: TGTGCCAGCAGTTACACCGGCAATCAGCCCCAGCATTTT. Translating gives CASSYTGNQPQHF. Full variable domain (rest looked up from reference TRBV7-2 and TRBJ1-5): GAGVSQSPSNKVTEKGKDVELRCDPISGHTALYWYRQSLGQGLEFLIYFQGNSAPDKSGLPSDRFSAERTGGSVSTLTIQRTQQEDSAVYLCASSYTGNQPQHFGDGTRLSIL.

V gene TRBV5-4 combines with J gene TRBJ1-2, with D hard to call. Germline lookup yields CDR1 SGHNT and CDR2 YYREEE (reference sequence). The CDR3 extends over 15 amino acids. V was cut by 4 bases and J by 3 bases, with 16 bases left in between. The CDR3 coding sequence is TGTGCCAGCAGCCGGATTATGACGGAAGACTATGGCTACACCTTC. It codes for CASSRIMTEDYGYTF.

The chain combines TRBV28 with TRBJ2-7; 8 nucleotides match TRBD1. CDR3 length: 14 amino acids. The junction had 9 bases not matched to a gene; V was cut back by 6 bases and J by 5 bases. Germline V gives CDR1 MDHEN, CDR2 SYDVKM. CDR3 in DNA: TGTGCCAGCAGGTCAGGGGGCGCCGTGGACGAGCAGTACTTC. Encoded protein: CASRSGGAVDEQYF.

Only a few counts were recorded for this clone. This sequence joins TRBV7-2 and TRBJ2-7; possible D gene TRBD1, 6 bases. There are 14 residues in the CDR3. V was trimmed by 1 base and J by 7 bases, leaving 14 bases between them. Germline V CDR1 and CDR2: SGHTA, FQGNSA. The CDR3 sequence: CASSLVTGRKEQYF. The CDR3 DNA sequence: TGTGCCAGCAGCTTAGTCACAGGGCGAAAGGAGCAGTACTTC.

This clone was seen more than once but under ten times. The rearrangement uses TRBV7-8 and TRBJ1-6; maybe TRBD1 (6 bases). V was clipped by 4 bases and J by 7 bases, with 14 bases between them. Germline CDR1 and CDR2: SGHVS and FQNEAQ. This CDR3 comprises 15 residues. The CDR3 here is CASSWGRGQNSPLHF. The CDR3 coding sequence is TGTGCCAGCAGCTGGGGACGGGGGCAGAATTCACCCCTCCACTTT.

The chain uses TRBV5-1 and TRBJ2-2; 8 bases are shared with TRBD1. Germline V gene data show CDR1 as SGHRS and CDR2 as YFSETQ. CDR3 size: 16 residues. The V segment lost 0 bases and the J segment 1 base; nucleotides outside the gene matches: 2. CDR3 DNA sequence: TGCGCCAGCAGCTTGGGGACAGGGCGGAACACCGGGGAGCTGTTTTTT. This sequence encodes CASSLGTGRNTGELFF.